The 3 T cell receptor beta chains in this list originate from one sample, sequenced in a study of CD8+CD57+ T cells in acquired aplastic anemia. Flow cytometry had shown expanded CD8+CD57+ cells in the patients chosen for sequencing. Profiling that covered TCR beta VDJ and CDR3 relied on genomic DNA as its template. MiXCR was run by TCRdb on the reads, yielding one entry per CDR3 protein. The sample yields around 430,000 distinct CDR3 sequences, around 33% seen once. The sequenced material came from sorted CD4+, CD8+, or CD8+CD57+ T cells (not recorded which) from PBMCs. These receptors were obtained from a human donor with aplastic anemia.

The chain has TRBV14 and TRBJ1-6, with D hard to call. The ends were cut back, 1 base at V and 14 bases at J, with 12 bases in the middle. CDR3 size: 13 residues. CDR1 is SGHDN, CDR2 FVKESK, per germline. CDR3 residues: CASSQGARASLHF. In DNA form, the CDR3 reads TGTGCCAGCAGCCAAGGTGCCCGGGCTTCCCTCCACTTT.

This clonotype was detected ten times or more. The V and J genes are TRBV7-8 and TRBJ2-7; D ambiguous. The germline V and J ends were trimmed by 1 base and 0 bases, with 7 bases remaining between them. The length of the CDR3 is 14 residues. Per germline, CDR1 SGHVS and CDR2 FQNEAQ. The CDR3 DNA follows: TGTGCCAGCAGCTTAGTCAAGATCTCCTACGAGCAGTACTTC. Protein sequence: CASSLVKISYEQYF.

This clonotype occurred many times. CDR3 nucleotides: TGTGCCAGCAGTGAATATGCGGCGAACACTGAAGCTTTCTTT. Its translation: CASSEYAANTEAFF. The V gene is TRBV25-1, the J gene TRBJ1-1, with D uncertain. Germline values: CDR1 MGHDK, CDR2 SYGVNS. The CDR3 runs 14 residues. Trimming cost V 0 bases and J 1 base, with 6 bases left between them.